This TCR beta chain derives from a study of type 1 and type 2 diabetes patients. Study as a whole: Donors were type 1 diabetes, type 2 diabetes, or nondiabetic controls. A total of around 18,000,000 paired-end reads came from the whole study.

Each participant gave approximately 9.1 milliliters of peripheral blood. As concerns this clonotype: Its cognate antigen is unknown.

The V gene end was trimmed by 5 bases and the J gene end by 3 bases; junction bases not matched to a gene: 9. CDR3 length: 15 amino acids. Genomic DNA was the PCR template. A primer set of 30 forward and 13 reverse primers amplified the CDR3. TCRdb re-called the multiplex PCR reads with MiXCR, one entry per CDR3 protein. The table records some 250,000 distinct CDR3 sequences, roughly 48% of them present only once. Study-level findings and limits: Groups were not age- or gender-matched, which may bias interpretation.

The chain uses TRBV12-3 or TRBV12-4 and TRBJ2-7; 8 bases match TRBD1. The sequence was collected from a man in his late teens or twenties with type 2 diabetes. Sequenced: peripheral blood mononuclear cells (PBMCs). The CDR3 DNA sequence: TGTGCCAGCAGTCATCTACGGACAGGGTACTACGAGCAGTACTTC. It is translated as CASSHLRTGYYEQYF.